This T cell receptor beta chain was recovered during a study of blood T cell repertoires in COVID-19. Study at large: Italy, Spain and the United States were the sources of the convalescent and acute COVID-19 samples. T cells, B-cell-depleted T cells, or PBMCs supplied cDNA or gDNA.

As processed by the authors: Reference gene primer amplification gave estimated nucleated cell counts. Sequencing used immunoSEQ multiplex PCR; TCRdb keeps in-frame clones, though not all of them. D and trimming were read from the DNA, whereas the V and J calls and clone size are those reported in that table. Among about 200,000 clones, around 75% were seen once, and the ten largest hold roughly 5%. Germline CDR1 MRHNA, CDR2 SNTAGT. This CDR3 spans 15 amino acids. The V gene end was trimmed by 0 bases and the J gene end by 7 bases; junction bases not matched to a gene: 3. The sequenced sample consisted of peripheral blood. The rearrangement uses TRBV6-4 and TRBJ2-1; 10 positions match TRBD2. The receptor was isolated from a human donor in a cohort sampled during active COVID-19. The CDR3 DNA reads as TGTGCCAGCAGTGACTCGAAACTAGCGGGGAATGAGCAGTTCTTC. This translates into CASSDSKLAGNEQFF.